This entry concerns a single T cell receptor (beta chain). This receptor's antigen is unknown. The sample holds no much larger clone one base away, and base qualities are not on file. The collaborating institutions used their own protocols to collect whole blood in K2EDTA tubes. For TCRbeta analysis, collaborators shipped samples as frozen whole blood, isolated PBMCs, or DNA extracted from either of those sample types. The CDR3 runs 13 residues from the cysteine to the phenylalanine. Kept here is only the CDR3 DNA, which spans 39 bases and is read in frame from base 1. From a lookup of the germline V gene, CDR1 and CDR2 are WSHSY and SAAADI. V and J are truncated by 5 bases and 7 bases respectively, leaving an intervening sequence of 9 bases. This sample stems from a study of blood T cell repertoires in COVID-19 (dated by TCRdb to the early 2020s). Regarding the research as a whole: The collaborator samples originated in the United States, Italy and Spain and spanned the acute and convalescent phases of COVID-19. The material from the prospective study consisted of cDNA or gDNA derived from T cells, B-cell-depleted T cells, or PBMCs. Subjects who had been exposed to COVID-19, were actively infected with it, or had recovered from it provided the deeply sampled blood TCRbeta repertoires that made up the dataset. Samples came from the ongoing ImmuneRACE study (first 160 participants) plus 1,254 subjects from 6 global collaborators. Where HLA class I and class II types were available, the types were taken from metadata supplied by the sample provider, not from assay-based typing. The repertoires were released in a freely available public database intended as a resource for research on the immune response to SARS-CoV-2. A de-identified subject ID, COVID-19 status, age in years and sex were almost always included in the sample metadata. General study outcomes and caveats: The quantity of clinical and demographic metadata differed by source and by participant and was supplied without curation.

TCRbeta CDR3 regions were amplified from genomic DNA by means of the immunoSEQ Assay, a bias-controlled multiplex PCR. The paper's processing steps were these. Within the assay, amplification of reference gene primers was used to estimate how many nucleated cells each sample contained. Sequence reads were collapsed and filtered to measure the absolute abundance of every unique TCRbeta CDR3 rearrangement. For each sample, productive Simpson clonality was calculated as the square root of Simpson's diversity index over productive rearrangements. The immuneACCESS repertoire file appears here via TCRdb, limited to in-frame rearrangements. These files lack a portion of the clones; in checked studies, under half of the deficit traces to unresolved V genes, and the cause of the others is not known. That table supplies the V and J calls and clone size; D and trimming were determined from the DNA. Across this sample there are more than 85,000 clones, with over 90% seen only once. Approximately 1.8% of the sample is held by the ten biggest clonotypes.

This chain is built from TRBV10-2 and TRBJ1-6, and the D gene may be TRBD1, 5 bases matching. This receptor was obtained from a man aged 55 to 69 with acute or convalescent COVID-19. Sample: peripheral blood. The CDR3 in this case is CASSSGGNSPLHF. Read as DNA, the sequence is TGCGCCAGCAGTTCTGGGGGGAATTCACCCCTCCACTTT.